This T cell receptor (beta chain) is from a study of metastatic and nonmetastatic thyroid tumors. Study background: Across blood and tumor or nodule tissue, repertoires from malignant and benign thyroid patients were compared with one another.

Patients underwent thyroid surgery, and none had received any treatment before it. Findings and caveats of the study: When malignant thyroid tumors were compared with benign nodules, TCR beta diversity was reportedly significantly higher in the malignant tumors. This held in both blood and tumor samples.

Regarding this clone: The antigen remains unidentified. A read error may be the cause here, since a much bigger clone is one base away. This CDR3 is also generated by other DNA sequences in the sample.

In the study's own analysis: CDR3 differences across clinicopathological groups were used to build a distant-metastasis classifier for papillary thyroid cancer. From the PCR reads, TCRdb re-called clones with MiXCR. The V and J calls and clone size come from TCRdb's table, not from the authors' own analysis. The sample consists of roughly 89,000 clones, about 12% of them appearing once. V was shortened by 7 bases and J by 4 bases, with 12 bases between the two germline ends. This CDR3 has 13 residues. CDR1 is SGHRS, CDR2 YFSETQ, per germline. This TCR was sampled from a female donor with papillary thyroid cancer or a benign thyroid nodule (not recorded which). Some clones in this sample may be carry-over from other donors' samples. The chain couples TRBV5-1 to TRBJ1-5; no clear D. Sequenced input: tumor tissue. CDR3 sequence: CASRLTVNQPQHF. The DNA of the CDR3 is TGCGCCAGCCGTCTCACTGTTAATCAGCCCCAGCATTTT.